This T cell receptor beta chain came from a study of cytomegalovirus exposure and HLA in healthy donors. Study results and limitations: Roughly uniform sequencing depth across donors was assumed, possibly incorrectly.

Trimming left V 6 bases short and J 8 bases short, with 17 bases between. Per germline, CDR1 MNHNS and CDR2 SASEGT. The CDR3 contains 14 residues. Use of 60 Vbeta and 13 Jbeta primers characterized the PCR. Sequenced by immunoSEQ multiplex PCR; TCRdb stores in-frame clones only, minus some. Here the sample spans around 97,000 clones, 73% being singletons. To note about this clone: Its target is not known.

The sample was PBMCs. The genes are TRBV6-1 and TRBJ2-1; tentatively, D is TRBD2 (5 bases). The sequence was collected from a middle-aged man in good health and CMV-seronegative. The CDR3 region has the DNA TGTGCCAGCAGGCCTTTTCGGGGTCCGGATGAGCAGTTCTTC. Translating it yields CASRPFRGPDEQFF.